Presented here are 14 T cell receptor beta chains from one specimen sequenced in a study of T-cell reconstitution after alpha-beta-depleted transplantation in children. Preparation of the TCRbeta library used unique molecular identifiers. TCRdb reprocessed the PCR reads via MiXCR and lists one record per CDR3 protein. The repertoire holds some 500,000 distinct CDR3 sequences, approximately 20% seen once, with 3.3% in the top ten. Sequenced here: PBMCs from the stem cell graft donor, sampled from the stem cell graft. Source of these receptors: a human donor who donated a stem cell graft to a child with acute lymphoblastic leukemia.

The chain uses TRBV20-1 and TRBJ1-2; the match to TRBD1 covers 9 bases. V was pared by 5 bases and J by 2 bases, with 9 bases of the junction left unmatched. The CDR3 sequence is 15 residues long. Germline CDR1 is DFQATT and CDR2 is SNEGSKA (reference sequence). The CDR3 coding sequence is TGCAGTGCTGTTCCGGGACAGGGATCCAACTATGGCTACACCTTC. The encoded protein is CSAVPGQGSNYGYTF.

The chain employs TRBV6-5 and TRBJ2-7; 12 nucleotides agree with TRBD2. Germline CDR1 is MNHEY and CDR2 is SVGAGI. The CDR3 contains 18 residues. Germline trimming cut 0 bases from V and 5 bases from J; bases unmatched to any gene: 11. The CDR3 reads CASSYSLLAGGTANEQYF. In DNA form, the CDR3 reads TGTGCCAGCAGTTACTCGTTGCTAGCGGGAGGGACGGCCAACGAGCAGTACTTC.

The V call is TRBV6-1, the J call TRBJ2-7, with D perhaps being TRBD1 or TRBD2 (5 bases each). The CDR3 is 14 amino acids. Trimming cost V 7 bases and J 1 base, with 14 bases left between them. CDR1 and CDR2 (germline): MNHNS, SASEGT. The CDR3 reads CASTGRDRSYEQYF. CDR3 DNA: TGTGCCAGCACGGGACGGGACCGATCCTACGAGCAGTACTTC.

V is TRBV29-1 and J is TRBJ2-5, with TRBD1 identical over 8 bases. The CDR3 runs to 15 residues. With 4 bases clipped from V and 5 bases from J, the junction kept 12 bases outside the gene matches. CDR1 is SQVTM and CDR2 is ANQGSEA in the germline V gene. The CDR3 reads CSVVGGQAVRETQYF. CDR3 DNA: TGCAGCGTTGTAGGGGGACAGGCGGTGAGGGAGACCCAGTACTTC.

The gene calls are TRBV7-8 and TRBJ2-1, with a possible D match to TRBD2 (5 bases). Trimming left V 1 base short and J 5 bases short, with 24 bases between. The CDR3 runs 19 residues. The germline V gene encodes CDR1 SGHVS and CDR2 FQNEAQ. CDR3 residues: CASSLDSRIANREHNEQFF. The CDR3 DNA reads TGTGCCAGCAGCTTAGACTCCAGGATAGCGAACAGAGAACACAATGAGCAGTTCTTC.

This clonotype was observed at least ten times. The chain uses TRBV20-1 and TRBJ2-1; D gene ambiguous. The CDR3 spans 16 residues. V was cut by 2 bases and J by 0 bases, with 14 bases left in between. Germline CDR1 DFQATT, CDR2 SNEGSKA (reference sequence). The CDR3 DNA is TGCAGTGCTAGACCGATAGGACGTGACTCCTACAATGAGCAGTTCTTC. Its translation is CSARPIGRDSYNEQFF.

This clonotype came up a few times. This chain uses TRBV9 with TRBJ2-3; TRBD2 aligns across 10 bases. This CDR3 has 16 amino acids. With V trimmed by 3 bases and J by 3 bases, 7 bases remained unmatched. Germline CDR1 reads SGDLS; CDR2 reads YYNGEE. The CDR3 spells CASSASSGRATDTQYF. CDR3 nucleotide sequence: TGTGCCAGCAGCGCCAGCAGCGGGAGGGCAACAGATACGCAGTATTTT.

Only a few counts were recorded for this clonotype. V gene TRBV29-1 combines with J gene TRBJ2-1; possibly TRBD1 or TRBD2 for D (5 bases each). The CDR3 is 12 amino acids. Germline V gene data show CDR1 as SQVTM and CDR2 as ANQGSEA. V gave up 3 bases and J gave up 7 bases, with 10 bases separating them. CDR3 in amino acids: CSVDGTRNEQFF. The CDR3 coding sequence is TGCAGCGTTGACGGGACCCGGAATGAGCAGTTCTTC.

This clonotype was counted only a few times. CDR3 in amino acids: CASTPPVGVDTQYF. DNA of the CDR3: TGTGCCAGCACTCCTCCCGTTGGGGTAGATACGCAGTATTTT. The rearrangement joins TRBV12-3 or TRBV12-4 to TRBJ2-3; D ambiguous. Trimming removed 7 bases at V and 5 bases at J, with 16 bases between. The CDR3 covers 14 residues.

The V and J genes are TRBV13 and TRBJ2-6, with TRBD1 identical over 8 bases. Germline loops: CDR1 PRHDT, CDR2 FYEKMQ (reference sequence). The CDR3 loop spans 17 amino acids. V shed 5 bases, J shed 0 bases, and the junction held 6 bases outside the gene matches. The CDR3 DNA is TGTGCCAGCAGCGGGGGACAGGTGGCCTCTGGGGCCAACGTCCTGACTTTC. Its translation: CASSGGQVASGANVLTF.

This clonotype was counted a single time. J is TRBJ1-2 and V is TRBV3-1; tentatively, D is TRBD1 (5 bases). This CDR3 region has 14 residues. Trimming removed 4 bases from V and 7 bases from J, with 16 bases in between. Per germline, CDR1 LGHDT and CDR2 YNNKEL (reference sequence). CDR3 nucleotides: TGTGCCAGCAGCCTCGCGGCAGGGAACCGTGGCTACACCTTC. It encodes CASSLAAGNRGYTF.

The chain couples TRBV9 to TRBJ2-7; TRBD2 is a possible D gene (7 bases). V lost 3 bases and J lost 2, with 15 bases in between. The CDR3 consists of 15 residues. CDR1 SGDLS and CDR2 YYNGEE come from the germline V gene. The CDR3, as DNA: TGTGCCAGCAGCGGCGGGGGCACATTCCCCTACGAGCAGTACTTC. Its protein product is CASSGGGTFPYEQYF.

The rearrangement joins TRBV18 to TRBJ2-5; D is possibly TRBD1 (6 bases). Trimming took 2 bases from V and 2 from J, leaving 9 bases between them. Germline-derived CDR1 and CDR2 are KGHSH and LQKENI. CDR3 length: 14 amino acids. The chain's CDR3 is CASSPGQSQETQYF. The CDR3 nucleotides read TGTGCCAGCTCACCAGGACAGTCACAAGAGACCCAGTACTTC.

In this sample, this clonotype turned up many times. The rearrangement links TRBV7-8 to TRBJ2-5; D tentatively reads TRBD1 or TRBD2 (5 bases each). CDR3 length: 15 residues. CDR1 and CDR2 from the germline V gene are SGHVS and FQNEAQ. Trimming shortened V by 5 bases and J by 7 bases, and 20 bases separated the two germline ends. The CDR3: CASSISPGPKGTQYF. In DNA form, the CDR3 reads TGTGCCAGCAGCATTTCACCGGGACCCAAGGGGACCCAGTACTTC.